A selection of T cell receptor beta chains follows, all from one sample in a study of response to subunit inactivated influenza vaccine. TCRdb reprocessed the RT-PCR reads with MiXCR, giving one entry per CDR3 protein. The data contain around 650,000 distinct CDR3 sequences, approximately 14% of them singletons. Sequencing used PBMCs from blood, obtained 12 days after vaccination. The receptors were gathered from a man between 45 and 60 years old who received an inactivated influenza vaccine. The CDR3 runs from the conserved cysteine through the conserved F or W. D genes are given only for firm matches. Size is stated for part of the rows, as once, few or many counts, or as a class when the clone is expanded.

CDR3 protein: CASSSTRPQGTEAFF
CDR3 DNA: TGTGCCAGCAGTTCAACTAGACCCCAGGGAACTGAAGCTTTCTTT
D gene: -
clone size: few
V gene: TRBV12-3/TRBV12-4
J gene: TRBJ1-1

CDR3 protein: CSARTEGAHDEQFF
CDR3 DNA: TGCAGCGCCCGAACAGAGGGGGCTCATGATGAGCAGTTCTTC
D gene: TRBD1
clone size: many
V gene: TRBV29-1
J gene: TRBJ2-1

CDR3 protein: CASSPPQGGQETQYF
CDR3 DNA: TGTGCCAGCTCACCACCCCAGGGTGGGCAAGAGACCCAGTACTTC
D gene: -
clone size: -
V gene: TRBV18
J gene: TRBJ2-5

CDR3 protein: CSAISYGTGFYEQYF
CDR3 DNA: TGCAGTGCTATATCCTACGGGACAGGGTTCTACGAGCAGTACTTC
D gene: TRBD1
clone size: -
V gene: TRBV20-1
J gene: TRBJ2-7

CDR3 protein: CASSQELTAQETQYF
CDR3 DNA: TGCGCCAGCAGCCAAGAATTGACAGCCCAGGAGACCCAGTACTTC
D gene: -
clone size: many
V gene: TRBV4-1
J gene: TRBJ2-5

CDR3 protein: CASSLGVAVENEQFF
CDR3 DNA: TGCGCCAGCAGCTTGGGGGTAGCTGTCGAGAATGAGCAGTTCTTC
D gene: -
clone size: few
V gene: TRBV5-1
J gene: TRBJ2-1

CDR3 protein: CASNSPWTGESYEQYF
CDR3 DNA: TGTGCCAGCAACTCACCGTGGACAGGGGAGTCCTACGAGCAGTACTTC
D gene: TRBD1
clone size: many
V gene: TRBV28
J gene: TRBJ2-7

CDR3 protein: CASSTRQANSPLHF
CDR3 DNA: TGTGCCAGCAGCACACGACAAGCGAATTCACCCCTCCACTTT
D gene: -
clone size: few
V gene: TRBV7-9
J gene: TRBJ1-6

CDR3 protein: CASRERDWQETQYF
CDR3 DNA: TGTGCCAGCAGGGAGAGGGACTGGCAAGAGACCCAGTACTTC
D gene: -
clone size: few
V gene: TRBV2
J gene: TRBJ2-5

CDR3 protein: CASSSGLNSYEQYF
CDR3 DNA: TGTGCCAGCAGTTCTGGGCTCAACTCCTACGAGCAGTACTTC
D gene: -
clone size: many
V gene: TRBV12-3/TRBV12-4
J gene: TRBJ2-7

CDR3 protein: CASSQAYEAAEQYF
CDR3 DNA: TGCGCCAGCAGCCAAGCTTATGAGGCTGCCGAGCAGTACTTC
D gene: -
clone size: -
V gene: TRBV4-3
J gene: TRBJ2-7

CDR3 protein: CASSHPGQATEAFF
CDR3 DNA: TGTGCCAGCAGCCATCCCGGACAGGCTACTGAAGCTTTCTTT
D gene: TRBD1
clone size: many
V gene: TRBV4-2
J gene: TRBJ1-1

CDR3 protein: CASSPVWGDTYNEQFF
CDR3 DNA: TGTGCCAGCAGCCCGGTATGGGGGGATACCTACAATGAGCAGTTCTTC
D gene: -
clone size: few
V gene: TRBV14
J gene: TRBJ2-1

CDR3 protein: CASSLLFLDPYGYTF
CDR3 DNA: TGTGCCAGCAGTTTATTGTTTCTGGACCCCTATGGCTACACCTTC
D gene: -
clone size: -
V gene: TRBV12-3/TRBV12-4
J gene: TRBJ1-2

CDR3 protein: CASSLGGVQPQHF
CDR3 DNA: TGTGCCAGCAGCTTAGGGGGGGTTCAACCCCAGCATTTT
D gene: -
clone size: many
V gene: TRBV11-2
J gene: TRBJ1-5

CDR3 protein: CAWSVQGQGEETQYF
CDR3 DNA: TGTGCCTGGAGTGTACAGGGACAGGGAGAGGAGACCCAGTACTTC
D gene: TRBD1
clone size: -
V gene: TRBV30
J gene: TRBJ2-5

CDR3 protein: CSAEWTVKTDTQYF
CDR3 DNA: TGCAGTGCAGAGTGGACAGTCAAGACAGATACGCAGTATTTT
D gene: -
clone size: many
V gene: TRBV20-1
J gene: TRBJ2-3

CDR3 protein: CSVVRGAEAFF
CDR3 DNA: TGCAGCGTCGTAAGGGGAGCTGAAGCTTTCTTT
D gene: -
clone size: few
V gene: TRBV29-1
J gene: TRBJ1-1

CDR3 protein: CASSRTALTYEQYF
CDR3 DNA: TGTGCCAGCTCACGGACAGCCCTAACTTACGAGCAGTACTTC
D gene: -
clone size: few
V gene: TRBV18
J gene: TRBJ2-7

CDR3 protein: CASTSDVTEAFF
CDR3 DNA: TGTGCCAGCACCTCGGACGTTACTGAAGCTTTCTTT
D gene: -
clone size: few
V gene: TRBV12-3/TRBV12-4
J gene: TRBJ1-1

CDR3 protein: CSGKSVNQPQHF
CDR3 DNA: TGCAGTGGGAAGTCCGTTAATCAGCCCCAGCATTTT
D gene: -
clone size: few
V gene: TRBV20-1
J gene: TRBJ1-5

CDR3 protein: CSVTILAGVSHEQFF
CDR3 DNA: TGCAGCGTTACTATTCTAGCGGGGGTTAGCCATGAGCAGTTCTTC
D gene: TRBD2
clone size: many
V gene: TRBV29-1
J gene: TRBJ2-1